The 9 T cell receptor beta chains below all came from one sample that was sequenced in a study of shared clonotypes between healthy human individuals. Assay: immunoSEQ multiplex PCR; the TCRdb copy retains only in-frame clones and omits some. Here the sample spans millions of clones, roughly nine tenths being singletons. Material for sequencing was naive CD4+ T cells sorted from blood. As for subset: CD45RA+ positively selected. The receptor set was obtained from a man aged 18-30 years in good health.

The CDR3 DNA reads as TGCGCCAGCAGCTTAAGGACAGGACGCGGATATGGCTACACCTTC. It is translated as CASSLRTGRGYGYTF. The chain combines TRBV5-1 with TRBJ1-2, with 7 bases fitting TRBD1. J lost 5 bases, V lost 2 bases, and 9 bases had no gene match. Germline CDR1 SGHRS, CDR2 YFSETQ. This CDR3 contains 15 residues.

The chain joins TRBV5-1 to TRBJ1-4; tentatively, D is TRBD1 (6 bases). This CDR3 contains 14 residues. V dropped 3 bases and J dropped 5 bases, with 11 bases sitting between them. Germline loops: CDR1 SGHRS, CDR2 YFSETQ. For the CDR3, the DNA is TGCGCCAGCAGCTCGACAGGTCCCAATGAAAAACTGTTTTTT. As protein: CASSSTGPNEKLFF.

V and J are TRBV19 and TRBJ2-5; 8 nucleotides match TRBD2. There are 15 residues in the CDR3. CDR1 and CDR2 (germline): LNHDA, SQIVND (reference sequence). V shed 6 bases and J 9 bases; nucleotides not matched to a gene: 15. This chain's CDR3 is CASSLGAGLDSPQYF. CDR3 coding DNA: TGTGCCAGTAGCTTGGGAGCGGGACTAGACTCGCCCCAGTACTTC.

DNA of the CDR3: TGTGCCAGCAATGTCGGGGATTGGCTTGATGAAAAACTGTTTTTT. This translates into CASNVGDWLDEKLFF. This chain links TRBV2 with TRBJ1-4, with D unclear. The CDR3 sequence is 15 residues long. Germline V gene data show CDR1 as SNHLY and CDR2 as FYNNEI. V lost 7 bases, J lost 6 bases, and 18 bases lay in between.

This chain uses TRBV11-2 with TRBJ2-7, with D perhaps TRBD2 (6 bases). V was trimmed by 3 bases and J by 3 bases, leaving 21 bases between them. The CDR3 is 17 residues long. CDR1 and CDR2 (germline): SGHAT, FQNNGV. CDR3 protein: CASSFLGRKTGDYEQYF. CDR3 nucleotides: TGTGCCAGCAGCTTTCTTGGGAGGAAAACTGGGGACTACGAGCAGTACTTC.

The chain is built from TRBV5-1 and TRBJ2-3; 10 nucleotides agree with TRBD1. Trimming took 4 bases from V and 2 from J; bases not matched to a gene: 7. CDR3 length equals 16 residues. Germline CDR1 and CDR2: SGHRS and YFSETQ. DNA of the CDR3: TGCGCCAGCAGCCCTGGGACAGGGGCTTTCACAGATACGCAGTATTTT. This sequence encodes CASSPGTGAFTDTQYF. The full variable domain, rest sourced from reference TRBV5-1 and TRBJ2-3, is KAGVTQTPRYLIKTRGQQVTLSCSPISGHRSVSWYQQTPGQGLQFLFEYFSETQRNKGNFPGRFSGRQFSNSRSEMNVSTLELGDSALYLCASSPGTGAFTDTQYFGPGTRLTVL.

The rearrangement uses TRBV30 and TRBJ2-7, with 9 bases fitting TRBD1. Germline loops: CDR1 GTSNPN, CDR2 SVGIG (reference sequence). This CDR3 has 12 residues. Germline trimming cut 4 bases from V and 5 bases from J; bases unmatched to any gene: 3. CDR3 sequence (DNA): TGTGCCTGGAAGGACAGGGGACACGAGCAGTACTTC. Residues: CAWKDRGHEQYF.

Written as DNA, the CDR3 is TGTGCCAGCAGCACCCCCAGGGGAGCCTACAATGAGCAGTTCTTC. It is translated as CASSTPRGAYNEQFF. The chain couples TRBV7-9 to TRBJ2-1; D may be TRBD1 (6 bases). Germline V lookup: CDR1 SEHNR, CDR2 FQNEAQ (reference sequence). V lost 5 bases, J lost 2 bases, and 13 bases lay in between. The length of the CDR3 is 15 residues.

This chain joins TRBV30 and TRBJ1-1; D may be TRBD1 (5 bases). Trimming pared 4 bases from V and 0 bases from J, leaving 9 bases between. CDR1 and CDR2 (germline): GTSNPN, SVGIG (reference sequence). The CDR3 totals 13 residues. CDR3: CAWNTGMNTEAFF. The DNA of the CDR3 is TGTGCCTGGAATACAGGCATGAACACTGAAGCTTTCTTT.